Sequencing of this TCR beta chain was carried out in a study of T cell responses to AZD1222 COVID-19 vaccine. Findings and caveats of the study: Among the donors, most were white British and more were female, and clonal diversity was possibly underestimated. Along spike, vaccine-associated CD4 TCRs were found throughout, with dominance at 160-218 and 743-854. Nearly half of spike-specific TCRs reportedly target unmutated variant regions. Repertoire sampling was restricted to post-peak T cell response timepoints.

TCRdb keeps only in-frame clones here, not all; method: immunoSEQ multiplex PCR. Among 75,000 to 90,000 clones listed, about 84% were seen once. The junction had 8 bases not matched to a gene; V was cut back by 3 bases and J by 4 bases. CDR3 length: 15 amino acids. CDR1 is MNHEY, CDR2 SMNVEV, per germline (reference sequence). In regard to this clone: Its antigen is undetermined.

Sequencing used peripheral blood, obtained on day 0 of AZD1222 vaccination. This clonotype originated in an adult in good health. The chain has TRBV27 and TRBJ1-2; 7 bases agree with TRBD1. As DNA, the CDR3 is TGTGCCAGCAGTTTTCGGACAGGTGGAGTCTATGGCTACACCTTC. It codes for CASSFRTGGVYGYTF.